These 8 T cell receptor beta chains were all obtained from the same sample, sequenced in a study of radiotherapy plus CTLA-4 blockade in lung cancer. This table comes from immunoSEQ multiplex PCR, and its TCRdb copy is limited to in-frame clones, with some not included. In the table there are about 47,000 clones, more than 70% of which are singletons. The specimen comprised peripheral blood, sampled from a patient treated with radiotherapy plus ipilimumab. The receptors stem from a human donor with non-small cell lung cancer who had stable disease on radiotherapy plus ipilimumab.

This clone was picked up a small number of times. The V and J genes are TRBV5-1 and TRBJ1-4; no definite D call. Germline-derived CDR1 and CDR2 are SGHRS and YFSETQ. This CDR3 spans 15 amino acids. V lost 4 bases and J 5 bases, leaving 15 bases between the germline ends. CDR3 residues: CASSQDRQFNEKLFF. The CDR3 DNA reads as TGCGCCAGCAGCCAAGATCGGCAGTTCAATGAAAAACTGTTTTTT.

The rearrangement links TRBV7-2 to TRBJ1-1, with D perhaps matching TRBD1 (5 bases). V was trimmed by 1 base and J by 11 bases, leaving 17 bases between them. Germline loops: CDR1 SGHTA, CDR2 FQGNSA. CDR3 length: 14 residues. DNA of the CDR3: TGTGCCAGCAGCTTAGGGCCCAGCGGCCGGGGGGCTTTCTTT. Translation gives CASSLGPSGRGAFF.

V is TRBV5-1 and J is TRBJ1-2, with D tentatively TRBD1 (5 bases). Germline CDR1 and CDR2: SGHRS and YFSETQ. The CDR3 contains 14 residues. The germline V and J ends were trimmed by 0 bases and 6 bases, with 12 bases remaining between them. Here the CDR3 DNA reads TGCGCCAGCAGCTTGGGCAGGGAGAATGATGGCTACACCTTC. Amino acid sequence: CASSLGRENDGYTF.

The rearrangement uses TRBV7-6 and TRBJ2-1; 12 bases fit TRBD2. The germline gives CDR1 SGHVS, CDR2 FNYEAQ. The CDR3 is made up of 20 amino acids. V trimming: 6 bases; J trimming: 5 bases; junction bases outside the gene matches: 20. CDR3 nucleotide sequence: TGTGCCAGCAGAAAACAACCCGGACTAGCGGGGCAATCCCAGCACAATGAGCAGTTCTTC. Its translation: CASRKQPGLAGQSQHNEQFF.

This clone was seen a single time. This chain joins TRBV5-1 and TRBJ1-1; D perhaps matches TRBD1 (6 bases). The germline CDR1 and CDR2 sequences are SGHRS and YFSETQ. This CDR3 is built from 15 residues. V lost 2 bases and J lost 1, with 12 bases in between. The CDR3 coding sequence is TGCGCCAGCAGCTTTCACAGGGACGGGAACACTGAAGCTTTCTTT. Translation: CASSFHRDGNTEAFF.

This CDR3 reads CAWSLAGYGYTF. The CDR3 bases are TGTGCCTGGAGTCTGGCAGGGTATGGCTACACCTTC. The chain uses TRBV30 and TRBJ1-2, with a possible D match to TRBD1 (5 bases). The V gene's germline CDR1 is GTSNPN and CDR2 SVGIG (reference sequence). The V end was cut by 2 bases, the J end by 5 bases, with 9 bases between. This CDR3 contains 12 residues. Supplemented by reference TRBV30 and TRBJ1-2, the full variable domain reads SQTIHQWPATLVQPVGSPLSLECTVEGTSNPNLYWYRQAAGRGLQLLFYSVGIGQISSEVPQNLSASRPQDRQFILSSKKLLLSDSGFYLCAWSLAGYGYTFGSGTRLTVV.

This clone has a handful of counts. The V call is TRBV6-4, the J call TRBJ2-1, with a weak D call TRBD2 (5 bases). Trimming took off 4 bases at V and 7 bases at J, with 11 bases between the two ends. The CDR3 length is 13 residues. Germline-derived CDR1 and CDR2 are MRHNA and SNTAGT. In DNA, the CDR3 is TGTGCCAGCAGTGGTGAAGGCGGGAATGAGCAGTTCTTC. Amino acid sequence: CASSGEGGNEQFF.

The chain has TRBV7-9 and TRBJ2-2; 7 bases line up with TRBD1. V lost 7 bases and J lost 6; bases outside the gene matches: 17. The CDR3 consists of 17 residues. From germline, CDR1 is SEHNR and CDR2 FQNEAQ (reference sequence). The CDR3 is CASNPDRVLPKPGELFF. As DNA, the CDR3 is TGTGCCAGCAATCCAGACAGGGTGTTGCCTAAGCCCGGGGAGCTGTTTTTT.